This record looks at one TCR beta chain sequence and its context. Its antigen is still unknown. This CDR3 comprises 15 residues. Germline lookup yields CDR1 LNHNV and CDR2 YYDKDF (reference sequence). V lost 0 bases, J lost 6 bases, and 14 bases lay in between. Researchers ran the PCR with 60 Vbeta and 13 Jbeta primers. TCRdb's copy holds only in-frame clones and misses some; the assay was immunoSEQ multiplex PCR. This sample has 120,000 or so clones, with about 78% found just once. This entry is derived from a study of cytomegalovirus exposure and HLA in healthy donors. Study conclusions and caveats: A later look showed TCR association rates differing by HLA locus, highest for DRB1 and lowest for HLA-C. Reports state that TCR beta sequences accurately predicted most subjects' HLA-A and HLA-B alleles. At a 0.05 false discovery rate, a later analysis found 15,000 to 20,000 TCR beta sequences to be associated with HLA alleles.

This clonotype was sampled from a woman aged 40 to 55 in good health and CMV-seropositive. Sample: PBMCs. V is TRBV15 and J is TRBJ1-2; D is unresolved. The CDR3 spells CATSRDNTDWHGYTF. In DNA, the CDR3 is TGTGCCACCAGCAGAGATAATACAGATTGGCATGGCTACACCTTC.